The rows below give T cell receptor beta chains drawn from one sample of a study of control samples from healthy donors and cancer patients. Sequencing used immunoSEQ multiplex PCR; TCRdb keeps in-frame clones, though not all of them. The repertoire holds 150,000 to 200,000 clones, with 90% as singletons. Sequencing was done on a sample of blood. These TCRs come from a woman between 50 and 59 years old in good health. Each CDR3 is given with its conserved first and last residue. Each record gives: V gene, D gene, clone size, J gene, CDR3 protein, CDR3 DNA. D genes are given only for firm matches. The size of a clone is reported for some rows only, either as once, few or many, or as a class for expanded clones.

v_gene: TRBV7-9; d_gene: .; abundance: .; j_gene: TRBJ2-1; CDR3aa: CASSLLRGGNEQFF; CDR3nt: TGTGCCAGCAGCTTGTTAAGGGGCGGCAATGAGCAGTTCTTC
v_gene: TRBV15; d_gene: .; abundance: .; j_gene: TRBJ2-1; CDR3aa: CATSRANLLGDEQFF; CDR3nt: TGTGCCACCAGCAGAGCCAATCTCCTCGGGGATGAGCAGTTCTTC
v_gene: TRBV7-2; d_gene: .; abundance: .; j_gene: TRBJ2-2; CDR3aa: CASSLEVGIGELFF; CDR3nt: TGTGCCAGCAGCTTAGAGGTGGGGATCGGGGAGCTGTTTTTT
v_gene: TRBV3-1/TRBV3-2; d_gene: .; abundance: few; j_gene: TRBJ1-6; CDR3aa: CASSQGPNSPLHF; CDR3nt: TGTGCCAGCAGCCAAGGACCTAATTCACCCCTCCACTTT
v_gene: TRBV9; d_gene: .; abundance: .; j_gene: TRBJ1-4; CDR3aa: CASSVGNVELYEKLFF; CDR3nt: TGTGCCAGCAGCGTAGGCAACGTCGAGCTTTATGAAAAACTGTTTTTT
v_gene: TRBV19; d_gene: TRBD1; abundance: few; j_gene: TRBJ1-2; CDR3aa: CAVGGTAYGYTF; CDR3nt: TGTGCCGTGGGGGGGACAGCGTATGGCTACACCTTC
v_gene: TRBV6-5; d_gene: TRBD1; abundance: .; j_gene: TRBJ1-2; CDR3aa: CASSFNAVTGSDYGTF; CDR3nt: TGTGCCAGCAGTTTCAACGCTGTGACAGGGTCGGATTATGGCACCTTC
v_gene: TRBV7-2; d_gene: .; abundance: .; j_gene: TRBJ2-2; CDR3aa: CASSLVSTGELFF; CDR3nt: TGTGCCAGCAGCTTAGTTAGCACCGGGGAGCTGTTTTTT
v_gene: TRBV27; d_gene: .; abundance: .; j_gene: TRBJ1-6; CDR3aa: CASTDVSNSPLHF; CDR3nt: TGTGCCAGCACGGACGTATCAAATTCACCCCTCCACTTT
v_gene: TRBV30; d_gene: .; abundance: .; j_gene: TRBJ1-1; CDR3aa: CAWSRPGEAFF; CDR3nt: TGTGCCTGGAGTCGACCGGGCGAGGCTTTCTTT
v_gene: TRBV7-2; d_gene: .; abundance: .; j_gene: TRBJ2-5; CDR3aa: CASVTGRGEETQYF; CDR3nt: TGTGCCAGTGTGACAGGGAGGGGCGAAGAGACCCAGTACTTC
v_gene: TRBV21-1; d_gene: .; abundance: .; j_gene: TRBJ2-2; CDR3aa: CASSKLVSGCYRGAVF; CDR3nt: TGTGCCAGCAGCAAATTGGTCTCCGGGTGCTACCGGGGAGCTGTTTTT
v_gene: TRBV11-3; d_gene: .; abundance: few; j_gene: TRBJ2-1; CDR3aa: CASSLPGGHNEQFF; CDR3nt: TGTGCCAGCAGCCTGCCAGGCGGACACAATGAGCAGTTCTTC
v_gene: TRBV5-1; d_gene: .; abundance: .; j_gene: TRBJ2-3; CDR3aa: CASRAGGATSTDTQYF; CDR3nt: TGCGCCAGCAGAGCCGGCGGGGCTACTAGCACAGATACGCAGTATTTT
v_gene: TRBV27; d_gene: .; abundance: .; j_gene: TRBJ2-4; CDR3aa: CASSLAGAKNIQYF; CDR3nt: TGTGCCAGCAGTTTAGCGGGAGCCAAAAACATTCAGTACTTC
v_gene: TRBV12-3/TRBV12-4; d_gene: TRBD1; abundance: .; j_gene: TRBJ1-1; CDR3aa: CASRTGGITEAFF; CDR3nt: TGTGCCAGCAGGACAGGGGGAATCACTGAAGCTTTCTTT
v_gene: TRBV7-9; d_gene: .; abundance: once; j_gene: TRBJ2-2; CDR3aa: CASSLGPGRAANTGELFF; CDR3nt: TGTGCCAGCAGCTTAGGTCCAGGGCGGGCAGCGAACACCGGGGAGCTGTTTTTT
v_gene: TRBV7-2; d_gene: TRBD2; abundance: .; j_gene: TRBJ2-1; CDR3aa: CASSLAHGGAYNEQFF; CDR3nt: TGTGCCAGCAGCTTAGCCCACGGGGGGGCCTACAATGAGCAGTTCTTC